This TCR beta chain was observed in a study of blood T cell repertoires in COVID-19. On the study more broadly: COVID-19 samples, acute and convalescent, were from the United States, Italy and Spain.

Trimming took 2 bases from V and 1 from J; bases not matched to a gene: 4. This CDR3 has 15 residues. The germline V gene has CDR1 MNHEY and CDR2 SVGAGI. Measured with immunoSEQ multiplex PCR; TCRdb has only the in-frame clones, and not every one. This sample yields approximately 250,000 clones, of which more than 85% are seen a single time; approximately 2.9% belongs to the top ten. This clone was observed a single time. Cohorts were determined from participant-reported clinical history. No more than 2 weeks before study entry, exposed participants had met a case of COVID-19. The genes are TRBV6-5 and TRBJ2-7, with 8 bases matching TRBD2. The receptor was derived from a man aged 40-49 years who had been exposed to COVID-19. The sequenced material came from PBMCs or T cells enriched from blood (not recorded which). Here the CDR3 reads CASSYRASGSYEQYF. CDR3 nucleotides: TGTGCCAGCAGTTACAGGGCTAGCGGGTCCTACGAGCAGTACTTC.